Listed here is a single T cell receptor (beta chain). This record comes from a study of T cell responses to AZD1222 COVID-19 vaccine. Produced via immunoSEQ multiplex PCR; TCRdb's table is partial and in-frame only. Altogether 55,000 to 75,000 clones are present, 88% being singletons, with the ten largest covering 7.8%. Germline-derived CDR1 and CDR2 are LGHDT and YNNKEL (reference sequence). The CDR3 is 17 amino acids. J gave up 8 bases and V 4 bases, and 13 bases lay outside the gene matches. The TCR comes from an adult in good health. Sequences were derived from peripheral blood, sampled on day 0 of AZD1222 vaccination. V gene TRBV3-1 (or the pseudogene TRBV3-2) combines with J gene TRBJ2-1, with 11 bases identical to TRBD1. The CDR3 sequence is CASSRDRGTSLWDEQFF. DNA of the CDR3: TGTGCCAGCAGCCGGGACAGGGGGACTAGCTTGTGGGATGAGCAGTTCTTC.